This T cell receptor beta chain comes out of a study of T cell changes during pregnancy in multiple sclerosis. Produced via immunoSEQ multiplex PCR; TCRdb's table is partial and in-frame only. The sample includes approximately 94,000 clones, 92% of them seen just once. The CDR3 is 17 residues long. The V gene lost 0 bases and the J gene lost 5 bases, with 19 bases spanning the gap. Germline V lookup: CDR1 SGDLS, CDR2 YYNGEE. The sequencing here drew on peripheral blood, taken after pregnancy. The chain links TRBV9 to TRBJ2-3; D perhaps matches TRBD2 (5 bases). This sequence was found in a female donor with multiple sclerosis, enrolled in a pregnancy study. CDR3: CASSVGILGGAGDTQYF. The CDR3 bases are TGTGCCAGCAGCGTAGGGATTCTCGGAGGAGCTGGAGATACGCAGTATTTT.